Following are 30 T cell receptor beta chains from one sample sequenced in a study of shared clonotypes between healthy human individuals (dated by TCRdb to 2020 to 2021). The method behind the library was the immunoSEQ multiplex PCR assay. TCRdb's version of the immuneACCESS table is confined to in-frame rearrangements and falls short of the full clone set. An unresolved V gene accounts for under half of the shortfall where checked; the remainder is of unknown origin. Present in this sample are some 2.4 million clones, over 85% of which were seen just once. 0.36% of the sample is held by the ten biggest clonotypes. Sequencing was carried out using naive CD4+ T cells from PBMCs. The cell subset or site label corresponds to: CD45RA+ positively selected. Source of these receptors: a man between 18 and 35 years old in good health. Some clones in this sample may be carry-over from other donors' samples.

On this clone itself: Other DNA sequences within the sample encode an identical CDR3. J is TRBJ2-3 and V is TRBV7-2, with D perhaps TRBD1 or TRBD2 (5 bases each). CDR3 size: 14 residues. Germline V gives CDR1 SGHTA, CDR2 FQGNSA. V lost 5 bases and J lost 0, with 9 bases in between. CDR3: CASSPGGSTDTQYF. The DNA of the CDR3 is TGTGCCAGCAGCCCTGGGGGAAGCACAGATACGCAGTATTTT.

The V call is TRBV7-9, the J call TRBJ2-7; 11 bases are a match to TRBD1. This CDR3 spans 15 amino acids. With 5 bases clipped from V and 1 base from J, the junction kept 4 bases outside the gene matches. CDR1 and CDR2 from the germline V gene are SEHNR and FQNEAQ (reference sequence). This CDR3 is CASSPDRGQSYEQYF. CDR3 sequence (DNA): TGTGCCAGCAGCCCGGACAGGGGGCAGTCCTACGAGCAGTACTTC.

The chain employs TRBV29-1 and TRBJ2-5, with 9 bases that match TRBD2. Germline V gene sequence: CDR1 SQVTM, CDR2 ANQGSEA. The CDR3 is made up of 13 amino acids. Trimming cost V 4 bases and J 4 bases; bases outside gene matches: 4. CDR3 protein: CSVAVAGVETQYF. In DNA, the CDR3 is TGCAGCGTTGCGGTAGCGGGAGTAGAGACCCAGTACTTC.

V gene TRBV30 combines with J gene TRBJ2-3, with D tentatively TRBD1 (5 bases). This CDR3 is 14 amino acids long. In germline, CDR1 is GTSNPN, CDR2 SVGIG (reference sequence). Trimming shortened V by 0 bases and J by 5 bases, and 12 bases separated the two germline ends. The CDR3: CAWSVEWGRDTQYF. The CDR3 region has the DNA TGTGCCTGGAGTGTAGAGTGGGGCCGAGATACGCAGTATTTT.

In DNA, the CDR3 is TGCGCCAGCAGCTCCTTGGGGGGGACAGGTGGCGGGACCCAGTACTTC. Its protein product is CASSSLGGTGGGTQYF. The V and J genes are TRBV5-1 and TRBJ2-5, with D perhaps matching TRBD1 (8 bases). Deletions cut 3 bases from V and 7 bases from J, with 22 bases between. Germline CDR1 SGHRS, CDR2 YFSETQ. CDR3 length: 16 amino acids.

V and J are TRBV2 and TRBJ2-6, with unresolved D. Germline assignment: CDR1 SNHLY and CDR2 FYNNEI. CDR3 length equals 13 residues. Trimming stripped 9 bases from V and 1 base from J, with 7 bases between. CDR3 coding DNA: TGTGCCAGTACGATTTCTGGGGCCAACGTCCTGACTTTC. Protein product: CASTISGANVLTF.

Of note for this clone: The same CDR3 arises from other DNA sequences in this sample as well. CDR3 residues: CASSPGTSGLTDTQYF. CDR3 DNA: TGCGCCAGCAGCCCCGGGACTAGCGGTCTCACAGATACGCAGTATTTT. The rearrangement uses TRBV5-1 and TRBJ2-3, with 11 bases lining up with TRBD2. Germline CDR1 SGHRS, CDR2 YFSETQ. The V gene end was trimmed by 4 bases and the J gene end by 2 bases; junction bases not matched to a gene: 6. The CDR3 loop spans 16 amino acids.

The chain couples TRBV19 to TRBJ2-7; 7 nucleotides agree with TRBD1. Germline V gives CDR1 LNHDA, CDR2 SQIVND (reference sequence). This CDR3 spans 13 amino acids. J gave up 1 base and V 3 bases, and 0 bases lay outside the gene matches. The CDR3 DNA sequence: TGTGCCAGTAGTATGGGACAGTCCTACGAGCAGTACTTC. This codes for CASSMGQSYEQYF.

The J gene is TRBJ2-3, the V gene TRBV7-3, with D unclear. V was shortened by 3 bases and J by 2 bases, with 12 bases between the two germline ends. CDR1 and CDR2 from the germline V gene are SGHTA and FQGTGA. The CDR3 has 15 residues. The CDR3 is CASSFAGVNTDTQYF. CDR3 in DNA: TGTGCCAGCAGCTTCGCAGGAGTCAACACAGATACGCAGTATTTT.

This clone was seen just once. V and J are TRBV28 and TRBJ1-1; D not certain. This CDR3 region has 12 residues. Germline CDR1 is MDHEN and CDR2 is SYDVKM. The V end was cut by 7 bases, the J end by 4 bases, with 10 bases between. The CDR3 reads CASKGTVTEAFF. CDR3 sequence (DNA): TGTGCCAGCAAAGGAACGGTCACTGAAGCTTTCTTT.

V and J are TRBV5-1 and TRBJ2-7, with 11 bases matching TRBD2. This CDR3 comprises 15 residues. V was pared by 3 bases and J by 3 bases, with 5 bases of the junction left unmatched. From germline, CDR1 is SGHRS and CDR2 YFSETQ. This CDR3 is CASSSGLAVYYEQYF. The CDR3 DNA sequence: TGCGCCAGCAGCTCGGGACTAGCGGTATACTACGAGCAGTACTTC.

This rearrangement joins TRBV28 to TRBJ2-2; perhaps TRBD2 as D (5 bases). Germline V gene data show CDR1 as MDHEN and CDR2 as SYDVKM. The V end lost 6 bases, the J end lost 8 bases, and 13 bases lay between the germline ends. The length of the CDR3 is 13 residues. CDR3 nucleotide sequence: TGTGCCAGCAGCCCCGGGGTGCGGGGGGAGCTGTTTTTT. It translates to CASSPGVRGELFF.

The rearrangement links TRBV5-1 to TRBJ2-2; 10 bases map to TRBD2. Germline V gene sequence: CDR1 SGHRS, CDR2 YFSETQ. The CDR3 runs to 17 residues. V shed 0 bases, J shed 4 bases, and the junction held 6 bases outside the gene matches. The CDR3 DNA reads as TGCGCCAGCAGCTTGGCTAGCGGGAGTGGGAGCACCGGGGAGCTGTTTTTT. Encoded protein: CASSLASGSGSTGELFF.

The chain joins TRBV5-4 to TRBJ2-1, with D maybe TRBD2 (5 bases). This CDR3 has 12 amino acids. Trimming took off 0 bases at V and 7 bases at J, with 5 bases between the two ends. Germline V gene data show CDR1 as SGHNT and CDR2 as YYREEE (reference sequence). In DNA, the CDR3 is TGTGCCAGCAGCTTGGCGGGGAATGAGCAGTTCTTC. Translated: CASSLAGNEQFF.

The chain uses TRBV7-3 and TRBJ2-3, with 13 bases aligning to TRBD2. CDR1 is SGHTA and CDR2 is FQGTGA in the germline V gene. The length of the CDR3 is 16 residues. J gave up 5 bases and V 5 bases, and 7 bases lay outside the gene matches. In DNA form, the CDR3 reads TGTGCCAGCAGCCGCGGACTAGCGGGAGTGTTAGATACGCAGTATTTT. It is translated as CASSRGLAGVLDTQYF.

The chain has TRBV5-1 and TRBJ2-5; 13 nucleotides match TRBD2. The V segment lost 4 bases and the J segment 4 bases; nucleotides outside the gene matches: 10. CDR3 size: 17 residues. Germline V gene data show CDR1 as SGHRS and CDR2 as YFSETQ. Here the CDR3 reads CASSLWTSGSYRETQYF. In DNA form, the CDR3 reads TGCGCCAGCAGCCTCTGGACTAGCGGGAGTTATCGAGAGACCCAGTACTTC.

V and J are TRBV6-1 and TRBJ1-5; D call uncertain. The CDR3 runs to 16 residues. CDR1 and CDR2 from the germline V gene are MNHNS and SASEGT. V gave up 0 bases and J gave up 9 bases, with 18 bases separating them. Here the CDR3 reads CASSEAYGIGFSPQHF. The CDR3 DNA reads TGTGCCAGCAGTGAAGCGTACGGGATCGGTTTTTCGCCCCAGCATTTT.

The chain has TRBV4-1 and TRBJ2-1, with unresolved D. The CDR3 runs 16 residues. The germline V gene has CDR1 MGHRA and CDR2 YSYEKL. V was pared by 1 base and J by 7 bases, with 17 bases between. CDR3 coding DNA: TGCGCCAGCAGCCAAGGGAGACCCCTAGTTCAAAATGAGCAGTTCTTC. Its translation: CASSQGRPLVQNEQFF.

The chain is built from TRBV6-5 and TRBJ2-7, with D hard to call. There are 16 residues in the CDR3. V was clipped by 2 bases and J by 0 bases, with 14 bases between them. CDR1 is MNHEY and CDR2 is SVGAGI in the germline V gene. In DNA, the CDR3 is TGTGCCAGCAGTTACCGGGCAGCAGGCGTCTCCTACGAGCAGTACTTC. This gives the protein CASSYRAAGVSYEQYF.

CDR3: CASSPIWRGGGETQYF. The CDR3, as DNA: TGTGCCAGCAGCCCCATATGGAGGGGCGGTGGAGAGACCCAGTACTTC. This chain uses TRBV7-2 with TRBJ2-5, with a weak D call TRBD2 (6 bases). CDR3 size: 16 residues. V was cut by 5 bases and J by 4 bases, with 20 bases left in between. Germline V CDR1 and CDR2: SGHTA, FQGNSA.

There are a few counts of this clone. V is TRBV30 and J is TRBJ1-1, with TRBD1 matching 9 bases. The CDR3 length is 16 residues. CDR1 and CDR2 (germline): GTSNPN, SVGIG (reference sequence). Trimming took 1 base from V and 0 from J; bases not matched to a gene: 6. DNA of the CDR3: TGTGCCTGGAGTGACAGGGGGCAGGGGATGAACACTGAAGCTTTCTTT. Protein: CAWSDRGQGMNTEAFF.

V usage is TRBV28 and J usage is TRBJ2-1; 7 bases match TRBD1. The germline V gene has CDR1 MDHEN and CDR2 SYDVKM. CDR3 length: 13 residues. J lost 7 bases, V lost 3 bases, and 3 bases had no gene match. CDR3: CASSFHRGNEQFF. As DNA, the CDR3 is TGTGCCAGCAGTTTCCACAGGGGTAATGAGCAGTTCTTC.

The chain combines TRBV5-1 with TRBJ2-7, with 7 bases aligning to TRBD1. This CDR3 has 15 amino acids. Germline trimming cut 2 bases from V and 5 bases from J; bases unmatched to any gene: 10. Germline CDR1 reads SGHRS; CDR2 reads YFSETQ. CDR3 nucleotides: TGCGCCAGCAGCTTAGGGGACAGAGGGTACAACGAGCAGTACTTC. Amino acid sequence: CASSLGDRGYNEQYF.

The chain links TRBV27 to TRBJ2-7; 14 bases map to TRBD2. The junction had 6 bases not matched to a gene; V was cut back by 4 bases and J by 1 base. Germline-derived CDR1 and CDR2 are MNHEY and SMNVEV (reference sequence). The CDR3 has 17 amino acids. CDR3 protein: CASSSNGTSGRSYEQYF. DNA of the CDR3: TGTGCCAGCAGTTCGAACGGGACTAGCGGGAGATCCTACGAGCAGTACTTC.

The rearrangement joins TRBV28 to TRBJ2-3; no definite D call. CDR1 is MDHEN and CDR2 is SYDVKM in the germline V gene. Trimming took 10 bases from V and 4 from J, leaving 9 bases between them. The CDR3 consists of 11 residues. The DNA for the CDR3 is TGTGCCACCAAAACGGCAGATACGCAGTATTTT. Protein sequence: CATKTADTQYF.

The CDR3 DNA reads as TGTGCCACCAGCAGGGACGTGGGCTATGAGCAGTTCTTC. Its translation is CATSRDVGYEQFF. V and J are TRBV15 and TRBJ2-1, with D uncertain. Germline V gives CDR1 LNHNV, CDR2 YYDKDF (reference sequence). CDR3 length: 13 residues. Trimming cost V 3 bases and J 8 bases, with 11 bases left between them.

In this sample, this clone turned up once. V gene TRBV27 combines with J gene TRBJ2-5; 9 nucleotides align to TRBD1. This CDR3 spans 15 amino acids. The germline V gene encodes CDR1 MNHEY and CDR2 SMNVEV (reference sequence). With 4 bases clipped from V and 2 bases from J, the junction kept 5 bases outside the gene matches. CDR3 DNA: TGTGCCAGCAGTTCAGCCGGGACAGGGCAAGAGACCCAGTACTTC. Its translation is CASSSAGTGQETQYF.

This clone was observed a single time. This chain links TRBV7-8 with TRBJ1-4; D remains unclear. V shed 2 bases and J shed 2 bases, with 6 bases lying between them. The CDR3 is 14 residues long. Germline CDR1 and CDR2: SGHVS and FQNEAQ. In nucleotides, the CDR3 is TGTGCCAGCAGCTTAAGCCTTACTAATGAAAAACTGTTTTTT. Protein: CASSLSLTNEKLFF.

The table lists this clone with a count of one. Here the CDR3 reads CASSPYGTGDSYEQYF. CDR3 sequence (DNA): TGTGCCAGCAGTCCATACGGGACAGGTGACTCCTACGAGCAGTACTTC. The V and J genes are TRBV28 and TRBJ2-7; TRBD1 matches 8 bases. With 5 bases clipped from V and 0 bases from J, the junction kept 9 bases outside the gene matches. The CDR3 is made up of 16 amino acids. Germline CDR1 and CDR2: MDHEN and SYDVKM.

The chain combines TRBV9 with TRBJ1-1; 7 bases are a match to TRBD1. CDR3 length equals 16 residues. J gave up 3 bases and V 2 bases, and 10 bases lay outside the gene matches. Germline V gene data show CDR1 as SGDLS and CDR2 as YYNGEE. CDR3 protein: CASSVLRQGWDTEAFF. For the CDR3, the DNA is TGTGCCAGCAGCGTCTTGCGACAGGGTTGGGACACTGAAGCTTTCTTT.